The present TCR beta chain was sequenced within a study of blood T cells in healthy people across ages. Overall study results and limits: In older individuals, TCR beta diversity per million T cells was lower, falling roughly linearly with age.

Trimming pared 0 bases from V and 0 bases from J, leaving 9 bases between. Germline V CDR1 and CDR2: GTSNPN, SVGIG (reference sequence). The CDR3 is 14 amino acids. This clonotype was observed a few times. Its antigen is not known. The authors ran a second PCR of about 7 to 11 cycles using a sample-barcoded 5' primer and a J-beta primer mix. From each sample, at least 2.5 million paired-end reads containing CDR3 were obtained. TCRdb re-analysed the 5' RACE reads in MiXCR, keeping a single row per CDR3 protein. Of 750,000 to 950,000 distinct CDR3 sequences in the sample, around 29% were seen once. This sample was shared with a second study, whose subject was T cells of mothers and their children.

This rearrangement joins TRBV30 to TRBJ2-7; D is ambiguous. The sequenced material came from blood. The sequence was collected from a middle-aged woman in good health. The CDR3 DNA follows: TGTGCCTGGAGTGTTGGTTGGTACTCCTACGAGCAGTACTTC. This codes for CAWSVGWYSYEQYF.